The source of this T cell receptor beta chain is a study of blood T cells in healthy people across ages. A J-beta primer mix and a sample-barcoded 5' primer were used in a second PCR of roughly 6 to 11 cycles. MiXCR, run by TCRdb on the 5' RACE reads, gives a single entry per CDR3 protein. The table includes 630,000 or so distinct CDR3 sequences, about 34% detected once. The sequenced material came from blood. This receptor was taken from a woman over 75 in good health.

As DNA, the CDR3 is TGTGCCAGCAGCTTAGGAGGACAGGGGGCGGGCTACACCTTC. It specifies CASSLGGQGAGYTF. The chain links TRBV7-2 to TRBJ1-2; TRBD1 matches 11 bases. The CDR3 is 14 amino acids. V was clipped by 1 base and J by 8 bases; unmatched bases: 3. Per the germline V gene, CDR1 is SGHTA and CDR2 is FQGNSA.